The source of this TCR beta chain is a study of T cell clonotyping in hematopoietic cell transplantation. The overall study: Recipient samples before transplant were obtained post-cytoreduction.

Whole-study findings and limits: Broader posttransplant TCR repertoire diversity was predicted by graft donor and pretransplant recipient Inverse Simpson Index values. Few recipient clonotypes overlapped donors; over 97% were de novo at given depth. Recipient TCR diversity dropped after transplant; expanded clonotypes rose from day 30 to 180.

Time point specified: recipient sample about 28 days before transplant, after cytoreduction. Notes on this clone: Its antigen is unidentified.

The CDR3 extends over 16 amino acids. J was trimmed by 9 bases and V by 3 bases; bases with no gene match: 9. CDR1 is SGDLS, CDR2 YYNGEE, per germline. Measured with immunoSEQ multiplex PCR; TCRdb has only the in-frame clones, and not every one. The sample consists of roughly 5,700 clones, 80% of them appearing once. This chain links TRBV9 with TRBJ2-1; 13 bases line up with TRBD2. The specimen comprised peripheral blood mononuclear cells, sampled before stem cell transplant. This TCR was sampled from a woman aged 45-59 years with acute myeloid leukemia. Some clones in this sample may be carry-over from other donors' samples. CDR3 coding DNA: TGTGCCAGCAGCGCCCGAACTAGCGGGGGGGGTGGTGAGCAGTTCTTC. This sequence encodes CASSARTSGGGGEQFF.